These T cell receptor beta chains were read from a single sample in a study of Ad26.COV2.S vaccination and SARS-CoV-2 variants. The data were produced by immunoSEQ multiplex PCR, yet TCRdb's version contains in-frame clones alone and is incomplete. Among approximately 410,000 clones listed, approximately 92% were seen once. The source was peripheral blood, collected in a trial of Ad26.COV2.S vaccine versus placebo. The receptors stem from a person aged 18-60 years who received the Ad26.COV2.S COVID-19 vaccine or a placebo. Both conserved end residues are part of each CDR3. A D gene is named only where the DNA matches it firmly. Size tells how often a clone was seen (once, few, many) or the class of an expanded clone, and some rows leave it out.

>TRBV11-2|once|TRBJ2-3|NA
CASSLSGAGDTQYF
TGTGCCAGCAGCTTATCTGGGGCCGGAGATACGCAGTATTTT
>TRBV4-3|NA|TRBJ2-7|NA
CASSQVPLPGYEQYF
TGCGCCAGCAGCCAAGTGCCCCTCCCGGGATACGAGCAGTACTTC
>TRBV4-3|NA|TRBJ1-2|TRBD1
CASSQDMAGGIYGYTF
TGCGCCAGCAGCCAAGATATGGCAGGGGGGATCTATGGCTACACCTTC
>TRBV19|NA|TRBJ1-2|NA
CASTKISGGNYGYTF
TGTGCCAGTACCAAAATAAGTGGGGGTAACTATGGCTACACCTTC
>TRBV5-1|NA|TRBJ2-3|TRBD2
CASSFRGGGPGTDTQYF
TGCGCCAGCAGCTTTCGCGGCGGGGGGCCGGGCACAGATACGCAGTATTTT
>TRBV29-1|NA|TRBJ2-1|TRBD1
CSVDPRDRGFNEQFF
TGCAGCGTTGACCCTAGGGACAGGGGATTCAATGAGCAGTTCTTC
>TRBV6-6|NA|TRBJ2-5|TRBD2
CASSRGGAGETQYF
TGTGCCAGCAGTCGCGGGGGGGCCGGAGAGACCCAGTACTTC
>TRBV4-1|NA|TRBJ2-7|TRBD2
CASSPLTGGGVYEQYF
TGCGCCAGCAGCCCCCTAACGGGGGGGGGAGTTTACGAGCAGTACTTC
>TRBV10-3|once|TRBJ2-1|NA
CAISESASPHEQFF
TGTGCCATCAGTGAGTCGGCCAGCCCCCATGAGCAGTTCTTC
>TRBV7-2|NA|TRBJ1-5|TRBD1
CASSLTGGFGGVQPQHF
TGTGCCAGCAGCTTAACAGGGGGCTTCGGGGGAGTCCAGCCCCAGCATTTT
>TRBV27|NA|TRBJ2-3|TRBD2
CASSLSPGGVNTQYF
TGTGCCAGCAGCCTATCCCCGGGGGGGGTGAATACGCAGTATTTT
>TRBV7-9|few|TRBJ1-2|NA
CASALSGDYGYTF
TGTGCCAGCGCCCTGTCGGGGGATTATGGCTACACCTTC
>TRBV4-3|NA|TRBJ2-2|TRBD1
CASSQVVGTGSARELFF
TGCGCCAGCAGCCAAGTTGTTGGGACAGGATCCGCCCGGGAGCTGTTTTTT
>TRBV5-4|NA|TRBJ2-7|NA
CASSLVSSEQYF
TGTGCCAGCAGCTTGGTTTCTTCCGAGCAGTACTTC
>TRBV7-8|NA|TRBJ2-7|NA
CASSLGGQGNDEQYF
TGTGCCAGCAGCTTGGGGGGGCAGGGTAACGACGAGCAGTACTTC
>TRBV5-1|NA|TRBJ2-7|TRBD2
CASSGTSGVSLF
TGCGCCAGCAGCGGGACTAGCGGGGTATCGCTCTTC
>TRBV29-1|NA|TRBJ1-3|NA
CSVEGGLSGNTIYF
TGCAGCGTTGAGGGAGGACTCTCTGGAAACACCATATATTTT
>TRBV12-3/TRBV12-4|once|TRBJ1-1|NA
CASSFGRYSEAFF
TGTGCCAGCAGTTTTGGGCGGTACAGTGAAGCTTTCTTT
>TRBV19|NA|TRBJ2-7|NA
CASSSHIASYEQYF
TGTGCCAGTAGTTCCCATATAGCTTCCTACGAGCAGTACTTC
>TRBV7-9|NA|TRBJ1-1|NA
CASSADWAPADTEAFF
TGTGCCAGCAGTGCCGACTGGGCCCCGGCGGACACTGAAGCTTTCTTT
>TRBV7-9|NA|TRBJ2-2|NA
CASSLEDRLKLFF
TGTGCCAGCAGCTTAGAGGATAGGTTGAAGCTGTTTTTT
>TRBV11-2|NA|TRBJ2-2|NA
CASSLSDRAGTGELFF
TGTGCCAGCAGCTTATCCGACAGGGCGGGAACCGGGGAGCTGTTTTTT
>TRBV29-1|once|TRBJ2-1|TRBD2
CSVRLANNEQFF
TGCAGCGTACGACTAGCGAACAATGAGCAGTTCTTC
>TRBV6-5|once|TRBJ1-4|NA
CASSPDRATNEKLFF
TGTGCCAGCAGTCCGGACCGAGCAACTAATGAAAAACTGTTTTTT
>TRBV5-1|NA|TRBJ2-3|NA
CASRQGSSTDTQYF
TGCGCCAGCAGACAGGGATCTAGCACAGATACGCAGTATTTT
>TRBV4-3|NA|TRBJ1-2|TRBD1
CASSQDPRGTAHGYTF
TGCGCCAGCAGCCAAGATCCTCGAGGGACAGCCCATGGCTACACCTTC
>TRBV5-1|NA|TRBJ2-5|NA
CASRETWYQETQYF
TGCGCCAGCAGGGAGACTTGGTACCAAGAGACCCAGTACTTC
>TRBV6-6|NA|TRBJ2-7|NA
CASSHRSYEQYF
TGTGCCAGCAGTCATCGTTCCTACGAGCAGTACTTC
>TRBV14|few|TRBJ1-2|TRBD1
CASSQTPGGELYGYTF
TGTGCCAGCAGCCAAACCCCAGGGGGAGAGCTCTATGGCTACACCTTC
>TRBV19|NA|TRBJ2-2|NA
CASGTSGLFRAGELFF
TGTGCCAGTGGAACCTCGGGACTGTTCCGCGCCGGGGAGCTGTTTTTT
>TRBV19|NA|TRBJ1-2|TRBD1
CASSIGGQGNYGYTF
TGTGCCAGTAGTATAGGCGGACAGGGTAACTATGGCTACACCTTC
>TRBV5-8|NA|TRBJ1-1|NA
CASSIRRVGTEAFF
TGTGCCAGCAGCATACGGAGAGTGGGCACTGAAGCTTTCTTT
>TRBV10-1|NA|TRBJ2-3|TRBD2
CASSDIYAGGNTDTQYF
TGCGCCAGCAGTGATATCTACGCGGGGGGAAACACAGATACGCAGTATTTT
>TRBV7-8|NA|TRBJ2-3|NA
CASSLWGEKTDTQYF
TGTGCCAGCAGCTTGTGGGGGGAGAAGACAGATACGCAGTATTTT
>TRBV19|NA|TRBJ1-1|TRBD1
CASSTGTGGMNTEAFF
TGTGCCAGTAGTACCGGGACAGGGGGGATGAACACTGAAGCTTTCTTT
>TRBV7-9|NA|TRBJ1-1|TRBD1
CASSSPDRLLNTEAFF
TGTGCCAGCAGCTCTCCGGACAGGCTGTTGAACACTGAAGCTTTCTTT
>TRBV6-5|NA|TRBJ1-2|NA
CASSYRHLNYGYTF
TGTGCCAGCAGTTACAGACACCTTAACTATGGCTACACCTTC